This T cell receptor beta chain emerged from a study of neurological immune-mediated disorders. Indicated time point: longitudinal time-point 3. The unsorted libraries had their origin in 2 million PBMCs stored at -80 C. Sequencing runs each yielded over 180 million TCR-beta sequences from 15-18 subjects. TCRdb reprocessed the 5' RACE reads via MiXCR and lists one record per CDR3 protein. Of roughly 100,000 distinct CDR3 sequences in the sample, under 14% are singletons; the top ten hold under 4%. The source is a female donor with HTLV-1-associated myelopathy (HAM/TSP). The sequencing input was PBMCs.

The CDR3 sequence: CSARDLRGESSYNEQFF. For the CDR3, the DNA is TGCAGTGCTAGAGATCTGCGGGGGGAAAGCTCCTACAATGAGCAGTTCTTC. The V and J genes are TRBV20-1 and TRBJ2-1; 8 nucleotides match TRBD2. Germline assignment: CDR1 DFQATT and CDR2 SNEGSKA (reference sequence). After removal of 0 bases from V and 0 bases from J, the junction contained 7 bases not matched to a gene. The CDR3 has 17 amino acids.